This T cell receptor (beta chain) comes out of a study of blood T cell repertoires in COVID-19. Study information: Acute and convalescent COVID-19 specimens originated in the United States, Italy and Spain.

This CDR3 spans 16 amino acids. V gave up 0 bases and J gave up 5 bases; unmatched junction bases: 6. CDR1 and CDR2 (germline): SGHDT, YYEEEE. Individuals aged 18 to 89 years were recruited from fewer than 25 US areas. Sequencing was performed with immunoSEQ multiplex PCR; in TCRdb, only in-frame clones are kept and a portion is missing. This table holds some 400,000 clones, roughly 90% found once. The V call is TRBV5-6, the J call TRBJ1-4; 8 bases are shared with TRBD1. The sequencing sample was made of PBMCs or T cells enriched from blood (not recorded which). The origin of this receptor is a woman aged 35 to 49 who had been exposed to COVID-19. CDR3 in amino acids: CASSLDRGFRNEKLFF. The CDR3 bases are TGTGCCAGCAGCTTGGACAGGGGGTTTAGGAATGAAAAACTGTTTTTT.